This is a list of T cell receptor beta chains from one sample in a study of blood T cells in healthy people across ages. TCRdb independently ran MiXCR on the 5' RACE reads; one entry per CDR3 protein. The sample consists of about 640,000 distinct CDR3 sequences, 58% of them appearing once. Sample: blood. The receptors derive from a man in his 60s in good health. CDR3s include the opening cysteine and the closing phenylalanine or tryptophan. D genes are given only for firm matches. Where a row states a size, it is once, few, many or the class of an expanded clone; other rows omit it.

CDR3	DNA	D	V	J	size	length
CASQTYSGGETQYF	TGTGCCAGCCAAACTTACTCCGGAGGAGAGACCCAGTACTTC	.	TRBV28	TRBJ2-5	.	14
CASSQETGRADTEAFF	TGTGCCAGCAGCCAGGAGACAGGGAGGGCGGACACTGAAGCTTTCTTT	TRBD1	TRBV3-1	TRBJ1-1	.	16
CASSFPEYQETQYF	TGTGCCAGCAGTTTCCCGGAGTACCAAGAGACCCAGTACTTC	.	TRBV28	TRBJ2-5	.	14
CASSQEGESSYNSPLHF	TGCGCCAGCAGCCAAGAGGGGGAGAGCTCCTATAATTCACCCCTCCACTTT	.	TRBV4-1	TRBJ1-6	.	17
CASSAGLAGDNEQFF	TGTGCCAGCAGTGCCGGACTAGCGGGGGACAATGAGCAGTTCTTC	TRBD2	TRBV6-5	TRBJ2-1	few	15
CASLPPGRSNYGYTF	TGTGCCAGCCTTCCTCCGGGACGATCTAACTATGGCTACACCTTC	.	TRBV28	TRBJ1-2	.	15
CASSQEGGGVNTGELFF	TGCGCCAGCAGCCAAGAGGGGGGGGGCGTCAACACCGGGGAGCTGTTTTTT	.	TRBV4-1	TRBJ2-2	few	17
CASSQERTVYRASRDTIYF	TGTGCCAGCAGCCAAGAAAGGACCGTTTACAGGGCGAGTAGGGACACCATATATTTT	.	TRBV3-1	TRBJ1-3	.	19
CASSIGQRYGYTF	TGTGCCAGCAGCATAGGACAGAGATATGGCTACACCTTC	.	TRBV7-9	TRBJ1-2	.	13
CASSFRTSGGLGDTQYF	TGTGCCAGCAGCTTTCGGACTAGCGGGGGGCTTGGAGATACGCAGTATTTT	TRBD2	TRBV7-2	TRBJ2-3	.	17
CASVILAGSYEQYF	TGCGCCAGCGTAATCCTAGCGGGGAGCTACGAGCAGTACTTC	TRBD2	TRBV5-1	TRBJ2-7	few	14
CASSSPESSTDTQYF	TGTGCCAGCAGTTCCCCCGAATCTAGCACAGATACGCAGTATTTT	.	TRBV6-2/TRBV6-3	TRBJ2-3	.	15
CSASELAKNIQYF	TGCAGTGCCTCAGAGTTAGCCAAAAACATTCAGTACTTC	.	TRBV20-1	TRBJ2-4	.	13
CASSWTSGDTYEQYF	TGTGCCAGCAGTTGGACTAGCGGGGACACCTACGAGCAGTACTTC	TRBD2	TRBV12-3/TRBV12-4	TRBJ2-7	.	15
CASSELQETQYF	TGTGCCAGCAGTGAGCTTCAAGAGACCCAGTACTTC	.	TRBV2	TRBJ2-5	.	12
CASSQEGGQETQYF	TGTGCCAGCAGCCAGGAGGGTGGGCAAGAGACCCAGTACTTC	.	TRBV6-2/TRBV6-3	TRBJ2-5	many	14
CASSPPPGADGDTQYF	TGTGCCAGCAGTCCGCCCCCTGGAGCCGACGGAGATACGCAGTATTTT	.	TRBV12-3/TRBV12-4	TRBJ2-3	.	16
CASSDSLAITDTQYF	TGTGCCAGCAGTGACTCATTAGCGATCACAGATACGCAGTATTTT	.	TRBV2	TRBJ2-3	.	15
CASSKDRDRPQHF	TGTGCCAGCAGCAAAGACAGGGATCGGCCCCAGCATTTT	TRBD1	TRBV27	TRBJ1-5	.	13
CASTSSRGAYNEQFF	TGTGCCAGCACCTCTTCGCGGGGGGCCTACAATGAGCAGTTCTTC	TRBD2	TRBV28	TRBJ2-1	.	15
CASSLLSQGGFESPLHF	TGCGCCAGCAGCTTGTTATCACAAGGGGGTTTCGAGTCACCCCTCCACTTT	.	TRBV5-1	TRBJ1-6	.	17
CASSFGRGPRSYNEQFF	TGTGCCAGCAGCTTTGGCAGGGGGCCTAGGTCCTACAATGAGCAGTTCTTC	TRBD1	TRBV7-8	TRBJ2-1	.	17
CSARDSSRTSGALSYNEQYF	TGCAGTGCTAGAGATTCCAGCAGGACTAGCGGGGCCCTCTCCTACAATGAGCAGTACTTC	TRBD2	TRBV20-1	TRBJ2-5	.	20
CSVSSGGRTQYF	TGCAGCGTTTCTAGCGGGGGGAGGACCCAGTACTTC	TRBD2	TRBV29-1	TRBJ2-5	few	12
CASRGRGNYEQYF	TGTGCCAGCCGGGGAAGGGGGAACTACGAGCAGTACTTC	.	TRBV2	TRBJ2-7	.	13
CASSPQLGGGISYEQYF	TGTGCCAGCTCACCTCAACTCGGGGGGGGAATTTCCTACGAGCAGTACTTC	TRBD2	TRBV18	TRBJ2-7	once	17
CASSFKGGWFDKNIQYF	TGTGCCAGCAGCTTTAAGGGAGGGTGGTTTGACAAAAACATTCAGTACTTC	TRBD2	TRBV7-9	TRBJ2-4	.	17
CASSQWRLAKNIQYF	TGTGCCAGCAGCCAATGGCGACTAGCCAAAAACATTCAGTACTTC	.	TRBV3-1	TRBJ2-4	once	15
CSVVASGFEETQYF	TGCAGCGTTGTGGCTAGCGGCTTCGAAGAGACCCAGTACTTC	TRBD2	TRBV29-1	TRBJ2-5	many	14
CASRTGAEETQYF	TGTGCCAGCAGGACCGGGGCGGAAGAGACCCAGTACTTC	.	TRBV28	TRBJ2-5	.	13
CAISATGTQETQFF	TGTGCCATCAGTGCGACCGGGACCCAAGAGACCCAGTTCTTC	.	TRBV10-3	TRBJ2-1	.	14
CASSQGGAGPNGEFF	TGTGCCAGCAGCCAAGGAGGTGCGGGCCCGAACGGAGAGTTCTTC	.	TRBV3-1	TRBJ2-1	few	15
CATSDLSGRSRGQYTQYF	TGTGCCACCAGTGATTTGAGTGGTCGGAGCAGGGGGCAATATACGCAGTATTTT	TRBD1	TRBV24-1	TRBJ2-3	once	18
CASRPLGREGENEQFF	TGTGCCAGCAGACCACTGGGGCGGGAAGGTGAAAATGAGCAGTTCTTC	.	TRBV11-2	TRBJ2-1	.	16
CASSKAEGRETQYF	TGCGCCAGCAGCAAGGCGGAGGGGCGGGAGACCCAGTACTTC	.	TRBV5-1	TRBJ2-5	.	14
CTYFRENGYTF	TGTACCTACTTCCGGGAGAATGGCTACACCTTC	.	TRBV20-1	TRBJ1-2	once	11
CASSSDRVRETQYF	TGTGCCAGCAGCTCCGACAGGGTACGGGAGACCCAGTACTTC	TRBD1	TRBV7-2	TRBJ2-5	.	14
CASSQDPQGTGGANVLTF	TGTGCCAGCAGCCAAGATCCACAGGGAACGGGGGGGGCCAACGTCCTGACTTTC	.	TRBV4-2	TRBJ2-6	many	18
CATSDDGTGYNEQFF	TGTGCCACCAGTGATGATGGGACAGGGTACAATGAGCAGTTCTTC	TRBD1	TRBV24-1	TRBJ2-1	few	15
CASSVSVYNEQFF	TGTGCCAGCAGCGTTTCAGTCTACAATGAGCAGTTCTTC	.	TRBV13	TRBJ2-1	.	13
CASSYVLSGANVLTF	TGTGCCAGCAGTTACGTCCTCTCTGGGGCCAACGTCCTGACTTTC	.	TRBV6-5	TRBJ2-6	.	15
CACSYPGQGGAQPQHF	TGTGCCTGCAGTTACCCGGGACAGGGGGGGGCTCAGCCCCAGCATTTT	TRBD1	TRBV6-6	TRBJ1-5	.	16